The entry below gives a single TCR beta chain sequence along with its context. Its cognate antigen is unknown. Between the trimmed V and J ends, which lost 3 bases and 4 bases, there was a span of 8 bases. The germline gives CDR1 SGDLS, CDR2 YYNGEE. The CDR3 is made up of 12 amino acids. Data came from immunoSEQ multiplex PCR; TCRdb stores just in-frame clones and leaves some out. The sample has about 26,000 clones, approximately 78% seen once. The data derive from a study of neoadjuvant nivolumab and ipilimumab in lung cancer. Overall study findings and caveats: Only two of four nivolumab-treated tumors gained richness and clonality by surgery. TCR richness and clonality were higher in tumors than adjacent uninvolved lung.

The chain carries TRBV9 and TRBJ2-7; no reliable D call. The receptor's source is an adult with non-small cell lung cancer. Sequencing used tumor tissue, obtained after neoadjuvant nivolumab, alone or with ipilimumab, at or shortly before surgery. CDR3 in amino acids: CASSGKNYEQYF. Here the CDR3 DNA reads TGTGCCAGCAGCGGCAAAAATTACGAGCAGTACTTC.